The 18 T cell receptor beta chains below were found in one sample sequenced in a study of T cells after yellow fever vaccination. TCRdb redid the calling of the 5' RACE reads with MiXCR, one entry per CDR3 protein. This table has around 300,000 distinct CDR3 sequences, 10% to 15% appearing once. The source material was CD4+ T cells sorted from PBMCs, sampled 45 days after the yellow fever booster vaccination. The receptors were sampled from a man aged 30-40 years who received the YFV17D yellow fever vaccine.

Many counts were recorded for this clonotype. V usage is TRBV5-1 and J usage is TRBJ2-1; 7 positions match TRBD1. CDR1 SGHRS and CDR2 YFSETQ come from the germline V gene. The CDR3 is made up of 15 amino acids. J lost 9 bases, V lost 0 bases, and 9 bases had no gene match. The CDR3 here is CASSLELTGDLEQFF. CDR3 sequence (DNA): TGCGCCAGCAGCTTGGAATTAACAGGGGATCTTGAGCAGTTCTTC.

In its sample, this clonotype was seen a few times. The V call is TRBV5-1, the J call TRBJ1-4; weak D call: TRBD1 (5 bases). This CDR3 comprises 13 residues. Deletions cut 7 bases from V and 7 bases from J, with 14 bases between. Germline V gives CDR1 SGHRS, CDR2 YFSETQ. CDR3 residues: CASARSGGEKLFF. CDR3 DNA sequence: TGCGCCAGCGCGAGATCGGGGGGTGAAAAACTGTTTTTT.

CDR3 nucleotide sequence: TGTGCCAGCAAGCTAGGGGATCAGCCCCAGCATTTT. Amino acid sequence: CASKLGDQPQHF. The chain carries TRBV28 and TRBJ1-5; a weak D match, TRBD1 (5 bases). Per germline, CDR1 MDHEN and CDR2 SYDVKM. V lost 7 bases and J lost 5, with 9 bases in between. This CDR3 contains 12 residues.

The chain couples TRBV5-1 to TRBJ1-4; weak D call: TRBD1 (6 bases). CDR1 SGHRS and CDR2 YFSETQ come from the germline V gene. This CDR3 contains 15 residues. V lost 1 base, J lost 2 bases, and 9 bases lay in between. CDR3 residues: CASSLSGVTNEKLFF. The CDR3 nucleotides read TGCGCCAGCAGCTTGTCAGGGGTTACTAATGAAAAACTGTTTTTT.

J is TRBJ2-1 and V is TRBV20-1, with unresolved D. The CDR3 runs to 14 residues. Trimming shortened V by 1 base and J by 1 base, and 8 bases separated the two germline ends. Germline CDR1 is DFQATT and CDR2 is SNEGSKA (reference sequence). CDR3 sequence (DNA): TGCAGTGCTAGAGTAGTGGGGTCCTACAATGAGCAGTTCTTC. Its translation: CSARVVGSYNEQFF.

The CDR3 nucleotides are TGTGCCAGCAACGAGATTCGGGGGGCTGGCAATGAGCAGTTCTTC. Its translation: CASNEIRGAGNEQFF. This rearrangement joins TRBV9 to TRBJ2-1; weak D call: TRBD2 (7 bases). The CDR3 spans 15 residues. Looked up from germline, CDR1 is SGDLS and CDR2 is YYNGEE. The V end was cut by 6 bases, the J end by 6 bases, with 19 bases between.

This clonotype has a handful of counts. The rearrangement joins TRBV20-1 to TRBJ2-7; D may match TRBD1 or TRBD2 (5 bases each). The V end was cut by 1 base, the J end by 0 bases, with 16 bases between. CDR1 and CDR2 from the germline V gene are DFQATT and SNEGSKA (reference sequence). CDR3 length: 16 residues. CDR3 nucleotides: TGCAGTGCTAGAGGGAGCGAGGGGCCAAGCTCCTACGAGCAGTACTTC. Amino acids: CSARGSEGPSSYEQYF.

This chain links TRBV20-1 with TRBJ1-1, with D tentatively TRBD1 (5 bases). Trimming removed 0 bases from V and 8 bases from J, with 16 bases in between. Germline V lookup: CDR1 DFQATT, CDR2 SNEGSKA (reference sequence). CDR3 length: 14 residues. In DNA form, the CDR3 reads TGCAGTGCTAGAGATATGGGGCTGAAATTAGAAGCTTTCTTT. Translated, it gives CSARDMGLKLEAFF.

The V and J genes are TRBV20-1 and TRBJ2-1, with D possibly matching TRBD2 (7 bases). V lost 7 bases and J 0 bases, leaving 10 bases between the germline ends. This CDR3 has 13 amino acids. Germline CDR1 reads DFQATT; CDR2 reads SNEGSKA (reference sequence). CDR3 region: CSVGGPSYNEQFF. DNA of the CDR3: TGCAGTGTGGGGGGGCCCTCCTACAATGAGCAGTTCTTC.

This clonotype has a count of ten or more. The chain uses TRBV5-1 and TRBJ1-5, with TRBD1 matching 10 bases. V shed 4 bases and J 7 bases; nucleotides not matched to a gene: 5. CDR3 length: 14 residues. Germline CDR1 is SGHRS and CDR2 is YFSETQ. Here the CDR3 DNA reads TGCGCCAGCAGCCGGACAGGGGGAGAACAGCCCCAGCATTTT. Its translation is CASSRTGGEQPQHF.

The rearrangement links TRBV5-1 to TRBJ2-7, with D possibly being TRBD2 (6 bases). The CDR3 is 15 residues long. CDR1 and CDR2 from the germline V gene are SGHRS and YFSETQ. V dropped 1 base and J dropped 1 base, with 12 bases sitting between them. CDR3 amino acids: CASSLSPGGSYEQYF. The CDR3 bases are TGCGCCAGCAGCTTGTCGCCCGGGGGTTCCTACGAGCAGTACTTC.

This chain uses TRBV20-1 with TRBJ1-2; TRBD1 agrees at 7 bases. Germline V gene data show CDR1 as DFQATT and CDR2 as SNEGSKA (reference sequence). The CDR3 covers 12 residues. Here the CDR3 reads CREATGAYGYTF. The CDR3 nucleotides read TGCAGGGAAGCCACAGGGGCATATGGCTACACCTTC.

This clonotype was found a few times. The gene calls are TRBV7-9 and TRBJ2-7; D uncertain. This CDR3 has 14 residues. The germline gives CDR1 SEHNR, CDR2 FQNEAQ (reference sequence). V dropped 1 base and J dropped 3 bases, with 10 bases sitting between them. The CDR3 sequence: CASSLDGHFYEQYF. The CDR3 DNA reads TGTGCCAGCAGCTTAGATGGGCACTTCTACGAGCAGTACTTC.

This clonotype appeared a few times. V is TRBV7-9 and J is TRBJ2-2, with D possibly matching TRBD1 (7 bases). The CDR3 has 17 residues. V lost 1 base to trimming and J lost 4 bases, with 16 bases between them. Looked up from germline, CDR1 is SEHNR and CDR2 is FQNEAQ (reference sequence). DNA of the CDR3: TGTGCCAGCAGCTTAGACCCCCACAGGGGAGGCACCGGGGAGCTGTTTTTT. Translation gives CASSLDPHRGGTGELFF.

This clonotype has a handful of counts. The V and J genes are TRBV10-3 and TRBJ2-2, with 9 bases that match TRBD2. The CDR3 totals 18 residues. With 3 bases clipped from V and 6 bases from J, the junction kept 14 bases outside the gene matches. The germline CDR1 and CDR2 sequences are ENHRY and SYGVKD. CDR3 amino acids: CAISEGVSGRGSPGELFF. The CDR3 DNA sequence: TGTGCCATCAGTGAAGGTGTTAGCGGGAGAGGCAGTCCCGGGGAGCTGTTTTTT.

There are a few counts of this clonotype. The genes are TRBV12-3 or TRBV12-4 and TRBJ2-3; the D is unclear. There are 12 residues in the CDR3. Trimming pared 7 bases from V and 4 bases from J, leaving 9 bases between. This CDR3 is CASTPRADTQYF. The CDR3 DNA reads TGTGCCAGCACCCCTCGCGCAGATACGCAGTATTTT.

This clonotype was seen more than once but under ten times. The genes are TRBV12-3 or TRBV12-4 and TRBJ2-3; D is unclear. The V end lost 6 bases, the J end lost 1 base, and 8 bases lay between the germline ends. This CDR3 is 13 amino acids long. The CDR3 nucleotides are TGTGCCAGCAGCAACACGGGCACAGATACGCAGTATTTT. It translates to CASSNTGTDTQYF.

This clonotype was seen only a few times. Here the CDR3 reads CASSSNKGYGRIAGELFF. As DNA, the CDR3 is TGTGCCAGCAGCAGCAACAAGGGCTACGGGAGGATAGCAGGGGAGCTGTTTTTT. V gene TRBV13 combines with J gene TRBJ2-2; 7 nucleotides match TRBD2. Losses at the gene ends were 5 bases for V and 8 bases for J; bases not matched to a gene: 20. CDR1 and CDR2 from the germline V gene are PRHDT and FYEKMQ (reference sequence). The CDR3 extends over 18 amino acids.